The 30 T cell receptor beta chains below were found in one sample sequenced in a study of shared clonotypes between healthy human individuals (TCRdb year 2020). The method was the immunoSEQ multiplex PCR assay. The source is immuneACCESS, and TCRdb retained only in-frame sequences with V and J called. Part of the clones is not carried over; for the studies checked, unresolved V genes explain less than half of this, and the remainder is unexplained. The sample profile shows about 2.3 million clones; 80% to 95% of them were found once. 0.39% of the sample lies in the top ten. Sequencing was performed on naive CD4+ T cells from PBMCs. Per the publication, the cell subset or site label means: CD45RA+ positively selected. The receptors derive from a man aged 18 to 30 in good health. Some clones in this sample may be carry-over from other donors' samples.

The chain has TRBV14 and TRBJ1-1; D uncertain. CDR3 length: 13 residues. Per germline, CDR1 SGHDN and CDR2 FVKESK. The ends were cut back, 4 bases at V and 1 base at J, with 7 bases in the middle. The DNA for the CDR3 is TGTGCCAGCAGCCTAACAAGGAACACTGAAGCTTTCTTT. Translating it yields CASSLTRNTEAFF.

The chain combines TRBV5-1 with TRBJ2-5; possibly TRBD1 for D (7 bases). This CDR3 contains 15 residues. CDR1 is SGHRS and CDR2 is YFSETQ in the germline V gene. V was pared by 0 bases and J by 5 bases, with 14 bases between. CDR3 residues: CASSLAGQAGETQYF. CDR3 DNA sequence: TGCGCCAGCAGCTTGGCCGGACAGGCGGGGGAGACCCAGTACTTC.

The rearrangement uses TRBV28 and TRBJ2-7; D gene ambiguous. This CDR3 contains 12 residues. Per the germline V gene, CDR1 is MDHEN and CDR2 is SYDVKM. V was shortened by 2 bases and J by 6 bases, with 8 bases between the two germline ends. CDR3 loop: CASSLGRLEQYF. CDR3 DNA: TGTGCCAGCAGTTTAGGGCGACTCGAGCAGTACTTC.

CDR3 in amino acids: CASSRGGLAGYEQYF. The CDR3, as DNA: TGTGCCAGCAGTCGAGGAGGACTAGCGGGATACGAGCAGTACTTC. The chain carries TRBV27 and TRBJ2-7; 12 nucleotides line up with TRBD2. This CDR3 contains 15 residues. V was pared by 5 bases and J by 4 bases, with 6 bases of the junction left unmatched. Germline loops: CDR1 MNHEY, CDR2 SMNVEV (reference sequence).

V usage is TRBV28 and J usage is TRBJ1-1; TRBD1 is a possible D gene (5 bases). Germline lookup yields CDR1 MDHEN and CDR2 SYDVKM. Trimming left V 7 bases short and J 6 bases short, with 15 bases between. The CDR3 is 13 amino acids. The CDR3 loop reads CASIGRGGAEAFF. CDR3 coding DNA: TGTGCCAGCATAGGGAGGGGCGGGGCTGAAGCTTTCTTT.

About this clone: Additional DNA sequences in this sample encode the identical CDR3. This chain uses TRBV6-5 with TRBJ2-7; D gene ambiguous. The V end was cut by 0 bases, the J end by 2 bases, with 8 bases between. The CDR3 spans 14 residues. CDR1 is MNHEY and CDR2 is SVGAGI in the germline V gene. The DNA for the CDR3 is TGTGCCAGCAGTTACTCTAGGGCTCCCTACGAGCAGTACTTC. Translation gives CASSYSRAPYEQYF.

In regard to this clone: This same CDR3 is encoded by further DNA sequences in the sample. The chain employs TRBV19 and TRBJ2-1; D not resolved. There are 14 residues in the CDR3. CDR1 and CDR2 from the germline V gene are LNHDA and SQIVND (reference sequence). Deletions cut 1 base from V and 1 base from J, with 5 bases between. CDR3 bases: TGTGCCAGTAGTATAGGTTCTTCCTACAATGAGCAGTTCTTC. Protein: CASSIGSSYNEQFF. Based on the CDR3 plus reference TRBV19 and TRBJ2-1, the full variable domain is DGGITQSPKYLFRKEGQNVTLSCEQNLNHDAMYWYRQDPGQGLRLIYYSQIVNDFQKGDIAEGYSVSREKKESFPLTVTSAQKNPTAFYLCASSIGSSYNEQFFGPGTRLTVL.

This rearrangement joins TRBV5-1 to TRBJ2-3; TRBD2 aligns across 7 bases. Germline assignment: CDR1 SGHRS and CDR2 YFSETQ. Trimming cost V 0 bases and J 5 bases; bases outside gene matches: 9. The CDR3 extends over 16 amino acids. CDR3 residues: CASSLGGRFLEDTQYF. Here the CDR3 DNA reads TGCGCCAGCAGCTTGGGCGGGAGATTTTTGGAAGATACGCAGTATTTT.

The gene calls are TRBV5-1 and TRBJ2-7; TRBD1 might be the D (6 bases). V was trimmed by 1 base and J by 1 base, leaving 9 bases between them. CDR3 length equals 14 residues. Germline V gives CDR1 SGHRS, CDR2 YFSETQ. The chain's CDR3 is CASSLLDSSYEQYF. CDR3 nucleotides: TGCGCCAGCAGCTTGTTGGACAGTTCCTACGAGCAGTACTTC.

This clone was detected only once. In DNA form, the CDR3 reads TGTGCCAGCAGCTTATCGTATAGTCCCCACATCGATACTAGCGTGGGGGAGCAGTTCTTC. This sequence encodes CASSLSYSPHIDTSVGEQFF. The chain recombines TRBV11-3 with TRBJ2-1; 7 bases fit TRBD2. Germline V gene lookup returns CDR1 SGHNT and CDR2 YENEEA. J gave up 10 bases and V 2 bases, and 26 bases lay outside the gene matches. The CDR3 runs 20 residues.

The CDR3 here is CASSSRTSGSETQYF. In DNA form, the CDR3 reads TGTGCCAGCAGCTCCCGGACTAGCGGGAGTGAGACCCAGTACTTC. The V call is TRBV7-8, the J call TRBJ2-5; 13 positions match TRBD2. CDR3 length: 15 amino acids. Unmatched junction bases numbered 4, after V lost 4 bases and J lost 5 bases. Germline values: CDR1 SGHVS, CDR2 FQNEAQ.

The gene calls are TRBV7-9 and TRBJ2-2, with D possibly TRBD2 on 5 matching bases. From germline, CDR1 is SEHNR and CDR2 FQNEAQ (reference sequence). The germline V and J ends were trimmed by 4 bases and 5 bases, with 14 bases remaining between them. CDR3 length equals 15 residues. CDR3 loop: CASSSLPGSTGELFF. In DNA form, the CDR3 reads TGTGCCAGCAGCTCCCTCCCGGGAAGTACCGGGGAGCTGTTTTTT.

The CDR3 loop reads CASRMGSSRTDTQYF. CDR3 in DNA: TGTGCCAGCAGGATGGGCAGCTCGCGAACAGATACGCAGTATTTT. The chain has TRBV6-5 and TRBJ2-3; the D is unclear. CDR3 length: 15 amino acids. Germline CDR1 and CDR2: MNHEY and SVGAGI. V lost 6 bases, J lost 3 bases, and 16 bases lay in between.

To note about this clone: Other DNA sequences in this sample translate to the same CDR3. The chain has TRBV5-1 and TRBJ2-2; D is perhaps TRBD1 (5 bases). CDR1 SGHRS and CDR2 YFSETQ come from the germline V gene. This CDR3 contains 15 residues. Trimming took 0 bases from V and 1 from J, leaving 7 bases between them. CDR3 residues: CASSLDRLNTGELFF. The CDR3 nucleotides are TGCGCCAGCAGCTTGGACAGGCTGAACACCGGGGAGCTGTTTTTT.

This chain links TRBV19 with TRBJ1-1, with D uncertain. Between the trimmed V and J ends, which lost 5 bases and 0 bases, there was a span of 4 bases. This CDR3 spans 12 amino acids. The V gene's germline CDR1 is LNHDA and CDR2 SQIVND (reference sequence). Here the CDR3 reads CASSQLNTEAFF. CDR3 DNA: TGTGCCAGTAGTCAACTGAACACTGAAGCTTTCTTT. The entire variable domain, with the rest obtained from reference TRBV19 and TRBJ1-1, is as follows: DGGITQSPKYLFRKEGQNVTLSCEQNLNHDAMYWYRQDPGQGLRLIYYSQIVNDFQKGDIAEGYSVSREKKESFPLTVTSAQKNPTAFYLCASSQLNTEAFFGQGTRLTVV.

This sequence joins TRBV10-3 and TRBJ2-1, with 14 nucleotides matching TRBD2. After removal of 7 bases from V and 8 bases from J, the junction contained 4 bases not matched to a gene. This CDR3 region has 14 residues. Germline V gene lookup returns CDR1 ENHRY and CDR2 SYGVKD. CDR3: CAINTGLAGDEQFF. CDR3 DNA: TGTGCCATCAACACGGGACTAGCGGGGGATGAGCAGTTCTTC.

The chain carries TRBV28 and TRBJ1-4; a possible D gene is TRBD1 (6 bases). The CDR3 spans 15 residues. Trimming took 3 bases from V and 8 from J, leaving 16 bases between them. Germline CDR1 and CDR2: MDHEN and SYDVKM. CDR3 region: CASSLWQGHGEKLFF. The CDR3, as DNA: TGTGCCAGCAGTTTGTGGCAGGGGCACGGGGAAAAACTGTTTTTT.

The CDR3 is CASSYISGGGPYEQYF. In DNA, the CDR3 is TGTGCCAGCAGTTACATCAGCGGGGGTGGCCCCTACGAGCAGTACTTC. This sequence joins TRBV6-5 and TRBJ2-7, with 8 nucleotides matching TRBD2. V lost 2 bases, J lost 2 bases, and 8 bases stayed unmatched. The germline CDR1 and CDR2 sequences are MNHEY and SVGAGI. The CDR3 is 16 amino acids.

This CDR3 is CAISRDRLEAFF. The CDR3 DNA sequence: TGTGCCATCAGTAGGGACAGGCTTGAAGCTTTCTTT. The chain links TRBV10-3 to TRBJ1-1; 8 bases map to TRBD1. This CDR3 is 12 amino acids long. CDR1 and CDR2 (germline): ENHRY, SYGVKD. V was clipped by 5 bases and J by 7 bases; unmatched bases: 3.

This chain connects TRBV11-1 to TRBJ2-2, with D tentatively TRBD2 (6 bases). Trimming took 5 bases from V and 3 from J, leaving 16 bases between them. The CDR3 has 16 residues. CDR1 and CDR2 (germline): SGHAT, FQDESV (reference sequence). CDR3 in amino acids: CASSPRAGGDTGELFF. In DNA, the CDR3 is TGTGCCAGCAGCCCCCGGGCAGGAGGGGACACCGGGGAGCTGTTTTTT.

V is TRBV28 and J is TRBJ2-7; no definite D call. In germline, CDR1 is MDHEN, CDR2 SYDVKM. V gave up 1 base and J gave up 1 base, with 11 bases separating them. This CDR3 has 15 amino acids. The CDR3 DNA reads as TGTGCCAGCAGTTTATCGCGTTCGGGTTCCTACGAGCAGTACTTC. It is translated as CASSLSRSGSYEQYF.

The V gene is TRBV6-1, the J gene TRBJ2-7; 9 bases match TRBD2. This CDR3 region has 15 residues. The V segment lost 6 bases and the J segment 2 bases; nucleotides outside the gene matches: 8. Germline V gives CDR1 MNHNS, CDR2 SASEGT. The CDR3 region has the DNA TGTGCCAGCAGGGGAAGACTAGCGGCCCCCTACGAGCAGTACTTC. This sequence encodes CASRGRLAAPYEQYF.

The count of this clone is one. The V and J genes are TRBV7-2 and TRBJ2-7, with 11 bases identical to TRBD2. The CDR3 covers 16 residues. Germline V gene sequence: CDR1 SGHTA, CDR2 FQGNSA. After removal of 4 bases from V and 3 bases from J, the junction contained 8 bases not matched to a gene. Here the CDR3 reads CASSWVAGGFGYEQYF. In DNA form, the CDR3 reads TGTGCCAGCAGCTGGGTAGCGGGAGGGTTTGGCTACGAGCAGTACTTC. The variable domain in full, with the rest retrieved from reference TRBV7-2 and TRBJ2-7, is GAGVSQSPSNKVTEKGKDVELRCDPISGHTALYWYRQSLGQGLEFLIYFQGNSAPDKSGLPSDRFSAERTGGSVSTLTIQRTQQEDSAVYLCASSWVAGGFGYEQYFGPGTRLTVT.

The chain links TRBV18 to TRBJ2-4; possible D gene TRBD1, 5 bases. The CDR3 is 18 amino acids. The germline V gene has CDR1 KGHSH and CDR2 LQKENI. Trimming stripped 3 bases from V and 0 bases from J, with 18 bases between. CDR3 residues: CASSPYTRQTLAKNIQYF. CDR3 coding DNA: TGTGCCAGCTCACCCTATACACGACAGACATTAGCCAAAAACATTCAGTACTTC.

The chain has TRBV7-9 and TRBJ2-3, with D unresolved. Trimming pared 6 bases from V and 4 bases from J, leaving 11 bases between. Looked up from germline, CDR1 is SEHNR and CDR2 is FQNEAQ (reference sequence). The CDR3 runs 13 residues. CDR3 nucleotides: TGTGCCAGCAGTACATATAGGTCAGATACGCAGTATTTT. The encoded protein is CASSTYRSDTQYF.

This chain connects TRBV5-1 to TRBJ1-4, with 9 bases fitting TRBD1. Germline V gene data show CDR1 as SGHRS and CDR2 as YFSETQ. V dropped 5 bases and J dropped 5; count of bases not matched to a gene: 10. CDR3 length equals 16 residues. The CDR3 nucleotides are TGCGCCAGCAGGGGACAGGGAAGAGGGGCAAATGAAAAACTGTTTTTT. It is translated as CASRGQGRGANEKLFF.

V usage is TRBV9 and J usage is TRBJ2-1; unclear D gene. Trimming took 0 bases from V and 0 from J, leaving 7 bases between them. The CDR3 spans 15 residues. In germline, CDR1 is SGDLS, CDR2 YYNGEE. This CDR3 reads CASSVAFSSYNEQFF. The CDR3, as DNA: TGTGCCAGCAGCGTAGCATTTAGCTCCTACAATGAGCAGTTCTTC. The complete variable domain, with remaining parts taken from reference TRBV9 and TRBJ2-1, reads DSGVTQTPKHLITATGQRVTLRCSPRSGDLSVYWYQQSLDQGLQFLIQYYNGEERAKGNILERFSAQQFPDLHSELNLSSLELGDSALYFCASSVAFSSYNEQFFGPGTRLTVL.

The rearrangement uses TRBV27 and TRBJ2-3; D is unclear. This CDR3 is built from 16 residues. With 6 bases removed from V and 2 bases from J, the gap between germline ends came to 18 bases. The germline V gene has CDR1 MNHEY and CDR2 SMNVEV (reference sequence). The CDR3 region is CASRPWLRTDTDTQYF. The CDR3, as DNA: TGTGCCAGCAGACCATGGCTCCGGACGGACACAGATACGCAGTATTTT.

CDR3 region: CASSLGGLAGAGYEQYF. CDR3 nucleotide sequence: TGTGCCAGCAGCTTGGGGGGCCTAGCGGGAGCAGGGTACGAGCAGTACTTC. The chain uses TRBV5-6 and TRBJ2-7; 10 bases align to TRBD2. The junction had 10 bases not matched to a gene; V was cut back by 0 bases and J by 4 bases. Germline CDR1 is SGHDT and CDR2 is YYEEEE. This CDR3 comprises 17 residues.

The chain uses TRBV19 and TRBJ1-3; TRBD1 matches at 7 bases. There are 16 residues in the CDR3. J was trimmed by 3 bases and V by 6 bases; bases with no gene match: 11. Germline V gene lookup returns CDR1 LNHDA and CDR2 SQIVND (reference sequence). CDR3 nucleotide sequence: TGTGCCAGTAGACCGCCGACAGGGACTCTTGGAAACACCATATATTTT. Protein: CASRPPTGTLGNTIYF.